Each of the 28 T cell receptor beta chains below was sequenced from the same sample in a study of glioma-infiltrating T cells. Using RNA template, CDR3s of TCR alpha and beta were amplified with iRepertoire arm-PCR. MiXCR was run by TCRdb on the multiplex PCR reads, yielding one entry per CDR3 protein. The sample lists about 180,000 distinct CDR3 sequences; around 40% were seen once. Material for sequencing was glioma tissue, nonneoplastic brain tissue, or PBMCs (not recorded which). The receptors come from a human donor with low-grade glioma or glioblastoma, undergoing nonglioma brain surgery, or in good health (not recorded which).

This clonotype showed up just once. This may be a read error, as it is one base from a much larger clone. The chain links TRBV5-1 to TRBJ1-1, with a tentative D call TRBD1 (6 bases). CDR1 and CDR2 (germline): SGHRS, YFSETQ. Trimming removed 4 bases from V and 1 base from J, with 11 bases in between. CDR3 length: 14 residues. As DNA, the CDR3 is TGCGCCAGCAGCGGAGCGGGACAGAACACTGAAGCTTTCTTT. Its protein product is CASSGAGQNTEAFF.

Remarks on this clonotype: This sequence may be a read error, since a much larger clone differs from it by one base. V and J are TRBV20-1 and TRBJ2-1, with D maybe TRBD2 (5 bases). This CDR3 comprises 11 residues. Trimming took off 7 bases at V and 9 bases at J, with 13 bases between the two ends. From germline, CDR1 is DFQATT and CDR2 SNEGSKA (reference sequence). CDR3 DNA sequence: TGCAGTGTCCGGGGAGCCGGTGAGCAGTTCTTC. Encoded protein: CSVRGAGEQFF.

The rearrangement joins TRBV28 to TRBJ2-3; D is unclear. This CDR3 has 15 amino acids. Germline V CDR1 and CDR2: MDHEN, SYDVKM. The germline V and J ends were trimmed by 6 bases and 2 bases, with 15 bases remaining between them. The CDR3 protein is CASSPMTFYTDTQYF. The CDR3 DNA reads as TGTGCCAGCAGCCCAATGACCTTCTACACAGATACGCAGTATTTT.

The chain joins TRBV3-1 to TRBJ2-7; D not certain. The germline V gene has CDR1 LGHDT and CDR2 YNNKEL (reference sequence). Trimming removed 0 bases from V and 1 base from J, with 10 bases in between. The CDR3 spans 15 residues. In DNA, the CDR3 is TGTGCCAGCAGCCAAGATCCCGGCTTATCCTACGAGCAGTACTTC. It is translated as CASSQDPGLSYEQYF.

Comments on this clonotype: A much larger clone sits a single nucleotide away, making a read error possible. V and J are TRBV15 and TRBJ2-7; TRBD2 might be the D (6 bases). Per germline, CDR1 LNHNV and CDR2 YYDKDF (reference sequence). The CDR3 is made up of 14 amino acids. V lost 2 bases, J lost 5 bases, and 13 bases lay in between. The CDR3 DNA reads as TGTGCCACCAGCAGATCCGGGAGCACCCACGAGCAGTACTTC. Its protein is CATSRSGSTHEQYF.

The rearrangement uses TRBV18 and TRBJ2-7, with D possibly being TRBD2 (5 bases). Germline CDR1 KGHSH, CDR2 LQKENI. The CDR3 is 13 amino acids. Deletions cut 4 bases from V and 8 bases from J, with 15 bases between. CDR3: CASSHGERVKQYF. The CDR3 DNA reads TGTGCCAGCTCACACGGGGAGAGGGTTAAGCAGTACTTC.

This clonotype was recorded only once. A much larger clone differs from this one at a single base, so this may be a read error. The chain joins TRBV2 to TRBJ2-7, with a weak D call TRBD2 (6 bases). The CDR3 covers 13 residues. From germline, CDR1 is SNHLY and CDR2 FYNNEI. The CDR3: CASRIADSCEQYF. CDR3 DNA: TGTGCCAGCAGGATAGCGGACTCCTGCGAGCAGTACTTC. Using reference TRBV2 and TRBJ2-7 for the parts outside the CDR3, the full variable domain is EPEVTQTPSHQVTQMGQEVILRCVPISNHLYFYWYRQILGQKVEFLVSFYNNEISEKSEIFDDQFSVERPDGSNFTLKIRSTKLEDSAMYFCASRIADSCEQYFGPGTRLTVT.

As regards this clonotype: Possible read error: a much larger clone is one base away. V is TRBV3-1 and J is TRBJ1-1; D is perhaps TRBD1 (5 bases). The CDR3 is 14 amino acids. Germline V gene sequence: CDR1 LGHDT, CDR2 YNNKEL (reference sequence). The CDR3 here is CASSQGWGVTEALF. CDR3 nucleotides: TGTGCCAGCAGCCAAGGATGGGGGGTCACTGAAGCTTTATTT.

This clonotype was recorded many times. The V gene is TRBV6-1, the J gene TRBJ2-1; tentatively, D is TRBD2 (5 bases). Trimming took off 5 bases at V and 5 bases at J, with 13 bases between the two ends. The CDR3 is 14 amino acids. Germline CDR1 reads MNHNS; CDR2 reads SASEGT. Written as DNA, the CDR3 is TGTGCCAGCAGTCCCCTAGGGAGAGACAATGAGCAGTTCTTC. This translates into CASSPLGRDNEQFF.

This clonotype was detected ten times or more. The genes are TRBV27 and TRBJ2-1, with TRBD2 identical over 10 bases. Germline V gives CDR1 MNHEY, CDR2 SMNVEV (reference sequence). The CDR3 is 14 residues long. V shed 5 bases, J shed 8 bases, and the junction held 6 bases outside the gene matches. CDR3 region: CASSVTLAGHEQFF. DNA of the CDR3: TGTGCCAGCAGTGTCACACTAGCGGGACATGAGCAGTTCTTC.

Notes on this clonotype: A much larger clone differs by one base, so this may be a read error. The chain combines TRBV7-9 with TRBJ2-1, with unresolved D. The CDR3 is 16 residues long. The germline V gene encodes CDR1 SEHNR and CDR2 FQNEAQ (reference sequence). The CDR3 region is CASSSKSMNPYNEHFF. The CDR3 DNA is TGTGCCAGCAGCTCTAAGTCCATGAACCCCTACAATGAGCACTTCTTC. The full variable domain, rest sourced from reference TRBV7-9 and TRBJ2-1, is DTGVSQNPRHKITKRGQNVTFRCDPISEHNRLYWYRQTLGQGPEFLTYFQNEAQLEKSRLLSDRFSAERPKGSFSTLEIQRTEQGDSAMYLCASSSKSMNPYNEHFFGPGTRLTVL.

Concerning this clonotype itself: A much more abundant neighbour one base away suggests this may be a read error. This chain uses TRBV6-1 with TRBJ2-7; 13 bases map to TRBD2. Germline loops: CDR1 MNHNS, CDR2 SASEGT. This CDR3 contains 13 residues. J was trimmed by 12 bases and V by 8 bases; bases with no gene match: 10. The CDR3 sequence: CASHTSGRANPYF. In DNA form, the CDR3 reads TGTGCCAGCCATACTAGCGGGAGGGCCAACCCGTACTTC.

This clonotype has only a few counts. The genes are TRBV7-9 and TRBJ1-4, with 8 bases lining up with TRBD1. The CDR3 runs to 16 residues. Germline V lookup: CDR1 SEHNR, CDR2 FQNEAQ (reference sequence). Trimming cost V 1 base and J 10 bases; bases outside gene matches: 11. This chain's CDR3 is CASSLVSTGAMGKLFF. The CDR3, as DNA: TGTGCCAGCAGCTTAGTCTCGACAGGGGCCATGGGAAAACTGTTTTTT.

This clonotype occurred a few times. The chain uses TRBV5-1 and TRBJ2-3; no definite D call. Trimming took off 2 bases at V and 0 bases at J, with 13 bases between the two ends. The CDR3 consists of 16 residues. In germline, CDR1 is SGHRS, CDR2 YFSETQ. CDR3 nucleotides: TGCGCCAGCAGCTTAGCCGCGGCGGATAGCACAGATACGCAGTATTTT. It specifies CASSLAAADSTDTQYF.

On this clonotype: A much more abundant neighbour one base away suggests this may be a read error. The gene calls are TRBV10-3 and TRBJ2-3, with 10 bases identical to TRBD1. CDR1 and CDR2 (germline): ENHRY, SYGVKD. The CDR3 is made up of 14 amino acids. The CDR3 reads CAINETGGSDTQYF. CDR3 nucleotide sequence: TGTGCCATCAATGAGACAGGGGGCTCAGATACGCAGTATTTT.

Concerning this clonotype: Just one base apart from a much larger clone, this may be a read error. The rearrangement uses TRBV20-1 and TRBJ2-3, with 9 bases fitting TRBD2. The CDR3 length is 16 residues. Losses at the gene ends were 4 bases for V and 0 bases for J; bases not matched to a gene: 8. In germline, CDR1 is DFQATT, CDR2 SNEGSKA (reference sequence). The CDR3 sequence is CSATRLAVGSTDTQYF. DNA for the CDR3: TGCAGTGCTACCCGACTAGCGGTAGGAAGCACAGATACGCAGTATTTT.

This rearrangement joins TRBV12-3 or TRBV12-4 to TRBJ2-1; D is unclear. The V end was cut by 2 bases, the J end by 9 bases, with 5 bases between. There are 11 residues in the CDR3. In DNA form, the CDR3 reads TGTGCCAGCAGTTTATCCCTTGAGCAGTTCTTC. Translated: CASSLSLEQFF.

The V call is TRBV4-2, the J call TRBJ2-7; the match to TRBD1 covers 9 bases. Germline lookup yields CDR1 LGHNA and CDR2 YNFKEQ. Unmatched junction bases numbered 5, after V lost 1 base and J lost 4 bases. The CDR3 loop spans 15 amino acids. The CDR3 DNA reads as TGTGCCAGCAGCCAAGGGCCGGGACAGGGTTACGAGCAGTACTTC. Translated, it gives CASSQGPGQGYEQYF.

V usage is TRBV19 and J usage is TRBJ1-2, with unresolved D. The V end lost 4 bases, the J end lost 6 bases, and 12 bases lay between the germline ends. This CDR3 is built from 13 residues. Germline loops: CDR1 LNHDA, CDR2 SQIVND (reference sequence). The CDR3 loop is CASSTGGGDGYTF. CDR3 in DNA: TGTGCCAGTAGTACGGGTGGAGGCGATGGCTACACCTTC.

Remarks on this clonotype: A much larger clone lies one base from this, so it may be a read error. The chain is built from TRBV20-1 and TRBJ2-1, with 12 bases lining up with TRBD2. CDR1 is DFQATT, CDR2 SNEGSKA, per germline (reference sequence). Germline trimming cut 4 bases from V and 7 bases from J; bases unmatched to any gene: 11. The CDR3 contains 16 residues. The CDR3 region is CSAKGLAGRGGNEQFF. For the CDR3, the DNA is TGCAGTGCTAAAGGACTAGCGGGAAGAGGTGGGAATGAGCAGTTCTTC.

This clonotype has at least ten counts. This chain joins TRBV28 and TRBJ2-1; 7 bases agree with TRBD1. V lost 7 bases and J lost 3; bases outside the gene matches: 3. The CDR3 is made up of 13 amino acids. From germline, CDR1 is MDHEN and CDR2 SYDVKM. CDR3 residues: CASKGAGYNEQFF. The CDR3 DNA sequence: TGTGCCAGCAAGGGGGCGGGCTACAATGAGCAGTTCTTC.

The chain carries TRBV12-3 or TRBV12-4 and TRBJ1-1; TRBD1 might be the D (6 bases). CDR3 length equals 13 residues. V lost 10 bases and J lost 4, with 16 bases in between. CDR3 in amino acids: CANSTQGPTEAFF. CDR3 DNA sequence: TGTGCCAACAGCACACAGGGCCCCACTGAAGCTTTCTTT.

Note on this clonotype: A read error may be the cause here, since a much bigger clone is one base away. The rearrangement links TRBV28 to TRBJ2-1; D is ambiguous. Germline V gene lookup returns CDR1 MDHEN and CDR2 SYDVKM. The CDR3 spans 13 residues. The CDR3 DNA reads as TGTGCCAGCAGGCCTGGTGGGTACGATGAGCGGTTCTTC. Its protein is CASRPGGYDERFF.

This clonotype was detected many times. This chain connects TRBV28 to TRBJ2-7, with 7 bases matching TRBD1. Trimming removed 11 bases from V and 6 bases from J; junction bases left unmatched: 16. Germline values: CDR1 MDHEN, CDR2 SYDVKM. CDR3 length: 14 amino acids. The CDR3 region is CAAKGLQGIREQYF. CDR3 bases: TGTGCCGCAAAGGGTTTACAGGGGATCCGCGAGCAGTACTTC.

This clonotype was seen repeatedly, ten times or more. The V and J genes are TRBV28 and TRBJ1-3, with no clear D. The CDR3 is made up of 14 amino acids. The V end was cut by 6 bases, the J end by 0 bases, with 9 bases between. CDR1 is MDHEN and CDR2 is SYDVKM in the germline V gene. Here the CDR3 reads CASSRATSGNTIYF. The CDR3 nucleotides read TGTGCCAGCAGCCGTGCTACCTCTGGAAACACCATATATTTT.

A remark on this clonotype: Its ends do not fully match the called genes, so a read error is possible. The chain employs TRBV6-2 or TRBV6-3 and TRBJ1-1; D possibly corresponds to TRBD1 (5 bases). The CDR3 loop spans 14 amino acids. Germline CDR1 MNHEY, CDR2 SVGEGT. In DNA, the CDR3 is TGTGCCAGCAGTGCCAAACAGGAGGGCACTGAAGATTTCTTC. It codes for CASSAKQEGTEDFF.

Remarks on this clonotype: Just one base apart from a much larger clone, this may be a read error. The chain has TRBV3-1 and TRBJ2-7; the D is unclear. Looked up from germline, CDR1 is LGHDT and CDR2 is YNNKEL (reference sequence). This CDR3 is built from 14 residues. The CDR3 protein is CASIQDKVSYEQYF. CDR3 nucleotide sequence: TGTGCCAGCATCCAAGACAAAGTCTCCTACGAGCAGTACTTC.

The table lists this clonotype with a few counts. A much larger clone is a single base away; this may be a read error. V and J are TRBV2 and TRBJ1-1; 8 bases are shared with TRBD1. Germline V gene sequence: CDR1 SNHLY, CDR2 FYNNEI. The V segment lost 7 bases and the J segment 1 base; nucleotides outside the gene matches: 8. CDR3 size: 15 residues. The CDR3 protein is CASKVQGEKNTEAFF. For the CDR3, the DNA is TGTGCCAGCAAAGTACAGGGGGAGAAGAACACTGAAGCTTTCTTT. Filled out from reference TRBV2 and TRBJ1-1, the complete variable domain reads EPEVTQTPSHQVTQMGQEVILRCVPISNHLYFYWYRQILGQKVEFLVSFYNNEISEKSEIFDDQFSVERPDGSNFTLKIRSTKLEDSAMYFCASKVQGEKNTEAFFGQGTRLTVV.